A single sample gave rise to the 10 T cell receptor beta chains below, sequenced in a study of Graves' ophthalmopathy and Graves' hyperthyroidism. TCR beta CDR3 regions were amplified from RNA transcripts. Scientists carried out first-round RT-PCR using HTBI primers and then a second-round multiplex PCR. TCRdb re-derived calls from the multiplex PCR reads in MiXCR, one entry per CDR3 protein. There are over a million distinct CDR3 sequences in the sample; 35% to 45% occur only once, and 11% lies in the top ten. Input material: peripheral blood or thyroid tissue (not recorded which). Source of these receptors: an adult man with Graves' hyperthyroidism.

This clonotype appeared many times. The chain has TRBV7-9 and TRBJ2-7; D uncertain. CDR3 size: 15 residues. V was trimmed by 0 bases and J by 0 bases, leaving 9 bases between them. Germline V gene data show CDR1 as SEHNR and CDR2 as FQNEAQ (reference sequence). Written as DNA, the CDR3 is TGTGCCAGCAGCTTAGCGCACGACTTCTCCTACGAGCAGTACTTC. It translates to CASSLAHDFSYEQYF.

This clonotype occurred many times. This chain uses TRBV9 with TRBJ2-7; no clear D. CDR1 is SGDLS and CDR2 is YYNGEE in the germline V gene. Trimming removed 1 base at V and 5 bases at J, with 19 bases between. There are 16 residues in the CDR3. CDR3 nucleotide sequence: TGTGCCAGCAGCGTAAATCCCGCAGGAACGTCCGACGAGCAGTACTTC. It translates to CASSVNPAGTSDEQYF.

This clonotype appeared many times. The CDR3 region is CASSRTGRSYEQYF. The CDR3 nucleotides read TGTGCCAGCAGCCGGACAGGTCGCTCCTACGAGCAGTACTTC. The chain recombines TRBV14 with TRBJ2-7; 7 bases map to TRBD1. This CDR3 region has 14 residues. CDR1 is SGHDN and CDR2 is FVKESK in the germline V gene. V dropped 4 bases and J dropped 0; count of bases not matched to a gene: 3.

Turning to this clonotype: A junction end diverges from the germline sequence, so it may reflect a read error. CDR3: CASSLDGSGELYF. As DNA, the CDR3 is TGTGCCAGCAGCTTAGATGGGTCTGGGGAGCTGTACTTC. The rearrangement joins TRBV11-3 to TRBJ2-7, with D maybe TRBD2 (5 bases). The CDR3 has 13 residues. The germline V gene has CDR1 SGHNT and CDR2 YENEEA. Using reference TRBV11-3 and TRBJ2-7 for the parts outside the CDR3, the full variable domain is EAGVVQSPRYKIIEKKQPVAFWCNPISGHNTLYWYLQNLGQGPELLIRYENEEAVDDSQLPKDRFSAERLKGVDSTLKIQPAELGDSAVYLCASSLDGSGELYFGPGTRLTVT.

The chain is built from TRBV29-1 and TRBJ1-4; the D gene is possibly TRBD1 (6 bases). This CDR3 comprises 14 residues. The V gene lost 7 bases and the J gene lost 1 base, with 13 bases spanning the gap. The germline V gene encodes CDR1 SQVTM and CDR2 ANQGSEA. This chain's CDR3 is CSATEGETNEKLFF. Written as DNA, the CDR3 is TGCAGCGCCACGGAGGGGGAAACTAATGAAAAACTGTTTTTT.

This rearrangement joins TRBV6-5 to TRBJ1-5; a possible D gene is TRBD1 (6 bases). Trimming cost V 0 bases and J 4 bases, with 10 bases left between them. The CDR3 length is 15 residues. The germline V gene has CDR1 MNHEY and CDR2 SVGAGI. The CDR3 nucleotides are TGTGCCAGCAGTTACTCGGGGGGCGCGAATCAGCCCCAGCATTTT. Its translation is CASSYSGGANQPQHF.

V usage is TRBV29-1 and J usage is TRBJ2-2, with 9 positions matching TRBD1. Germline loops: CDR1 SQVTM, CDR2 ANQGSEA. V shed 8 bases, J shed 6 bases, and the junction held 16 bases outside the gene matches. The CDR3 is made up of 16 amino acids. CDR3 coding DNA: TGCAGCTTCATCCACGGGACAGGGCGAAGCGCCGGGGAGCTGTTTTTT. Its protein product is CSFIHGTGRSAGELFF.

This clonotype was observed a handful of times. The chain uses TRBV3-1 and TRBJ1-2; the D gene is possibly TRBD1 (5 bases). The CDR3 totals 14 residues. Trimming stripped 5 bases from V and 4 bases from J, with 14 bases between. From germline, CDR1 is LGHDT and CDR2 YNNKEL (reference sequence). CDR3 amino acids: CASSSARRGYGYTF. CDR3 nucleotide sequence: TGTGCCAGCAGCTCGGCCAGGAGGGGCTATGGCTACACCTTC.

As regards this clonotype: The junction departs from the called germline gene at one end, perhaps through a read error. The rearrangement uses TRBV5-6 and TRBJ2-6, with D unclear. Germline assignment: CDR1 SGHDT and CDR2 YYEEEE. CDR3 length: 15 amino acids. The CDR3 DNA follows: TGTGCCTGCAGCTTCTCCTCCCGAGGGGCCAACGTCCTGACTTTC. Its translation: CACSFSSRGANVLTF.

This clonotype showed up many times. The gene calls are TRBV14 and TRBJ2-7, with 9 bases lining up with TRBD1. The germline V gene encodes CDR1 SGHDN and CDR2 FVKESK. V lost 0 bases to trimming and J lost 2 bases; unmatched junction nucleotides: 11. The CDR3 extends over 18 amino acids. CDR3 nucleotide sequence: TGTGCCAGCAGCCAAGATCTACAAGGGACAGGGCCCGCCTACGAGCAGTACTTC. Amino acid sequence: CASSQDLQGTGPAYEQYF.